One and the same sample provided the 27 T cell receptor beta chains below, sequenced in a study of shared clonotypes between healthy human individuals. Profiling relied on immunoSEQ multiplex PCR, and the TCRdb table lists in-frame clones only, not all of them. The data hold roughly 2.2 million clones, with 80% to 95% observed a single time. Sequences were obtained from naive CD4+ T cells from PBMCs. Stated subset: CD45RA+ positively selected. Receptors were obtained from a man aged 18 to 29 in good health. Some clones in this sample may be carry-over from other donors' samples.

The gene calls are TRBV7-2 and TRBJ2-3, with TRBD2 matching 10 bases. The junction had 10 bases not matched to a gene; V was cut back by 2 bases and J by 11 bases. The CDR3 covers 15 residues. CDR1 and CDR2 from the germline V gene are SGHTA and FQGNSA. CDR3 sequence reads: CASSLSPAGGPKQYF. The CDR3 DNA sequence: TGTGCCAGCAGCTTATCTCCAGCGGGAGGGCCGAAGCAGTATTTT.

The sample holds one count of this clone. V and J are TRBV28 and TRBJ1-1, with 11 bases identical to TRBD1. The junction had 6 bases not matched to a gene; V was cut back by 6 bases and J by 3 bases. This CDR3 comprises 15 residues. Germline CDR1 reads MDHEN; CDR2 reads SYDVKM. The DNA of the CDR3 is TGTGCCAGCAGAGTTGGACAGGGGGCTTACACTGAAGCTTTCTTT. Its protein is CASRVGQGAYTEAFF. Looking up the rest from reference TRBV28 and TRBJ1-1 gives the full variable domain: DVKVTQSSRYLVKRTGEKVFLECVQDMDHENMFWYRQDPGLGLRLIYFSYDVKMKEKGDIPEGYSVSREKKERFSLILESASTNQTSMYLCASRVGQGAYTEAFFGQGTRLTVV.

The chain recombines TRBV5-4 with TRBJ1-4; 7 nucleotides match TRBD1. Germline V gene data show CDR1 as SGHNT and CDR2 as YYREEE (reference sequence). The CDR3 spans 15 residues. The V and J ends lost 4 bases and 8 bases, in that order; junction bases with no gene match: 11. In DNA, the CDR3 is TGTGCCAGCAGCACCCGACAGGGAGGGGGCGAAAAACTGTTTTTT. Amino acids: CASSTRQGGGEKLFF.

The chain couples TRBV5-1 to TRBJ2-2, with TRBD2 matching over 8 bases. CDR3 length: 17 amino acids. Per the germline V gene, CDR1 is SGHRS and CDR2 is YFSETQ. Trimming at V came to 2 bases and at J to 4 bases, leaving 10 bases not matched to a gene. The CDR3 protein is CASSLLAGTAGTGELFF. The CDR3, as DNA: TGCGCCAGCAGCTTATTAGCGGGAACTGCGGGCACCGGGGAGCTGTTTTTT. The variable domain in full, completed from reference TRBV5-1 and TRBJ2-2, reads KAGVTQTPRYLIKTRGQQVTLSCSPISGHRSVSWYQQTPGQGLQFLFEYFSETQRNKGNFPGRFSGRQFSNSRSEMNVSTLELGDSALYLCASSLLAGTAGTGELFFGEGSRLTVL.

V and J are TRBV7-6 and TRBJ2-2; D call uncertain. From germline, CDR1 is SGHVS and CDR2 FNYEAQ. V lost 4 bases and J 5 bases, leaving 11 bases between the germline ends. The CDR3 extends over 14 amino acids. The chain's CDR3 is CASSSVRETGELFF. The CDR3 DNA is TGTGCCAGCAGCTCAGTGCGAGAAACCGGGGAGCTGTTTTTT.

V is TRBV6-5 and J is TRBJ1-2; 7 bases line up with TRBD1. CDR3 length: 15 amino acids. The trim removed 0 bases at V and 2 bases at J, leaving 3 bases unmatched. The V gene's germline CDR1 is MNHEY and CDR2 SVGAGI. This CDR3 reads CASSYSPGQNYGYTF. In DNA, the CDR3 is TGTGCCAGCAGTTACTCGCCGGGACAGAACTATGGCTACACCTTC.

Only a few counts were recorded for this clone. The rearrangement links TRBV5-1 to TRBJ1-1, with TRBD1 as a possible D gene (6 bases). Trimming removed 0 bases at V and 0 bases at J, with 12 bases between. CDR1 is SGHRS, CDR2 YFSETQ, per germline. The CDR3 totals 16 residues. This CDR3 is CASSLANRDLNTEAFF. CDR3 DNA sequence: TGCGCCAGCAGCTTGGCCAACAGGGACCTGAACACTGAAGCTTTCTTT.

Note on this clone: Sequence at one end of the junction differs from germline and may be a read error. This sequence joins TRBV30 and TRBJ2-7, with 8 nucleotides matching TRBD2. CDR1 and CDR2 (germline): GTSNPN, SVGIG (reference sequence). The CDR3 totals 11 residues. CDR3 coding DNA: TGTGCCTGGAGTCGAACGGGGGGGTTGGGCTTC. It is translated as CAWSRTGGLGF.

The CDR3 sequence is CASSIYPTGVNTEAFF. Here the CDR3 DNA reads TGTGCCAGTAGTATATATCCCACAGGGGTGAACACTGAAGCTTTCTTT. The chain recombines TRBV19 with TRBJ1-1; 7 nucleotides match TRBD1. Looked up from germline, CDR1 is LNHDA and CDR2 is SQIVND (reference sequence). V gave up 2 bases and J gave up 0 bases; unmatched junction bases: 6. The CDR3 contains 16 residues.

V usage is TRBV5-1 and J usage is TRBJ2-7; maybe TRBD1 (6 bases). Germline V CDR1 and CDR2: SGHRS, YFSETQ. The CDR3 is 15 amino acids. Trimming left V 4 bases short and J 0 bases short, with 14 bases between. DNA of the CDR3: TGCGCCAGCAGCGGCCTTGGGGGCAGCTCCTACGAGCAGTACTTC. Encoded protein: CASSGLGGSSYEQYF.

The chain's CDR3 is CAIRTGAGNTIYF. The CDR3 DNA reads TGTGCCATCAGAACAGGGGCTGGAAACACCATATATTTT. The gene calls are TRBV10-3 and TRBJ1-3, with 7 nucleotides matching TRBD1. Germline loops: CDR1 ENHRY, CDR2 SYGVKD. The junction had 1 base not matched to a gene; V was cut back by 6 bases and J by 2 bases. CDR3 size: 13 residues.

In DNA, the CDR3 is TGTGCCAGCTCACCCCTAGCGGGAGTTGTCGAGCAGTACTTC. Translation gives CASSPLAGVVEQYF. The chain carries TRBV18 and TRBJ2-7; TRBD2 matches 10 bases. Germline V lookup: CDR1 KGHSH, CDR2 LQKENI. This CDR3 is built from 14 residues. The V segment lost 3 bases and the J segment 6 bases; nucleotides outside the gene matches: 5. Full variable domain (missing parts from reference TRBV18 and TRBJ2-7): NAGVMQNPRHLVRRRGQEARLRCSPMKGHSHVYWYRQLPEEGLKFMVYLQKENIIDESGMPKERFSAEFPKEGPSILRIQQVVRGDSAAYFCASSPLAGVVEQYFGPGTRLTVT.

A word on this clone: This specimen includes other DNA sequences encoding the same CDR3. The chain carries TRBV18 and TRBJ1-1; 7 bases fit TRBD1. The CDR3 is 14 amino acids. Germline assignment: CDR1 KGHSH and CDR2 LQKENI. V lost 6 bases to trimming and J lost 1 base; unmatched junction nucleotides: 5. In nucleotides, the CDR3 is TGTGCCAGCTCTCCTGGGACAGAGAACACTGAAGCTTTCTTT. It yields the protein CASSPGTENTEAFF.

This chain joins TRBV4-3 and TRBJ2-1, with D possibly being TRBD2 (5 bases). Trimming removed 0 bases from V and 6 bases from J, with 12 bases in between. This CDR3 region has 15 residues. Germline V gives CDR1 LGHNA, CDR2 YSLEER. CDR3 region: CASSQDFGGSNEQFF. CDR3 nucleotide sequence: TGCGCCAGCAGCCAAGATTTCGGCGGGTCCAATGAGCAGTTCTTC.

CDR3 amino acids: CAISDLAEQFF. CDR3 nucleotides: TGTGCCATCAGTGACTTAGCGGAGCAGTTCTTC. This chain links TRBV10-3 with TRBJ2-1, with D tentatively TRBD2 (5 bases). Trimming shortened V by 3 bases and J by 10 bases, and 7 bases separated the two germline ends. CDR3 size: 11 residues. Germline CDR1 and CDR2: ENHRY and SYGVKD.

The V call is TRBV2, the J call TRBJ1-3; D not resolved. Trimming took off 6 bases at V and 0 bases at J, with 9 bases between the two ends. The CDR3 consists of 14 residues. The germline V gene has CDR1 SNHLY and CDR2 FYNNEI. CDR3 protein: CASRRDDSGNTIYF. CDR3 nucleotide sequence: TGTGCCAGCAGGAGAGACGACTCTGGAAACACCATATATTTT.

This chain connects TRBV25-1 to TRBJ1-2, with a weak D call TRBD1 (6 bases). CDR1 is MGHDK, CDR2 SYGVNS, per germline. With 8 bases removed from V and 4 bases from J, the gap between germline ends came to 17 bases. This CDR3 contains 14 residues. CDR3 DNA: TGTGCCAGCCAAAAGGGGGGGCAGGTCTATGGCTACACCTTC. It codes for CASQKGGQVYGYTF.

The V and J genes are TRBV5-1 and TRBJ1-1; D perhaps matches TRBD1 (5 bases). The germline V and J ends were trimmed by 3 bases and 0 bases, with 21 bases remaining between them. The length of the CDR3 is 18 residues. Germline CDR1 reads SGHRS; CDR2 reads YFSETQ. The CDR3 protein is CASSSHPGQGSLNTEAFF. For the CDR3, the DNA is TGCGCCAGCAGCTCCCATCCAGGGCAGGGAAGTTTGAACACTGAAGCTTTCTTT.

This clone showed up just once. The gene calls are TRBV7-9 and TRBJ2-7; 11 nucleotides align to TRBD2. V shed 1 base, J shed 4 bases, and the junction held 9 bases outside the gene matches. This CDR3 is 17 amino acids long. In germline, CDR1 is SEHNR, CDR2 FQNEAQ (reference sequence). CDR3: CASSLGLAGTGSYEQYF. In DNA, the CDR3 is TGTGCCAGCAGCTTAGGACTAGCGGGGACCGGGTCTTACGAGCAGTACTTC.

The chain joins TRBV7-2 to TRBJ2-7, with TRBD2 matching over 10 bases. J gave up 0 bases and V 5 bases, and 4 bases lay outside the gene matches. Germline V gene sequence: CDR1 SGHTA, CDR2 FQGNSA. This CDR3 region has 15 residues. The CDR3 spells CASSVTSGASYEQYF. CDR3 bases: TGTGCCAGCAGCGTTACTAGCGGGGCCTCCTACGAGCAGTACTTC.

The chain links TRBV7-3 to TRBJ2-7, with 7 bases aligning to TRBD1. This CDR3 contains 18 residues. The trim removed 5 bases at V and 4 bases at J, leaving 20 bases unmatched. Germline assignment: CDR1 SGHTA and CDR2 FQGTGA. The CDR3 loop is CASSPKPRDSQSGYEQYF. CDR3 nucleotide sequence: TGTGCCAGCAGCCCCAAACCCCGGGACAGCCAGTCGGGGTACGAGCAGTACTTC.

The CDR3 sequence: CASSEQTGRGYNEQFF. The CDR3 nucleotides are TGTGCCAGCAGTGAACAAACGGGGAGGGGTTACAATGAGCAGTTCTTC. The V and J genes are TRBV6-1 and TRBJ2-1, with 7 positions matching TRBD2. From germline, CDR1 is MNHNS and CDR2 SASEGT. Germline trimming cut 2 bases from V and 4 bases from J; bases unmatched to any gene: 8. There are 16 residues in the CDR3.

This rearrangement joins TRBV30 to TRBJ2-7, with D maybe TRBD2 (6 bases). The length of the CDR3 is 14 residues. Germline V gives CDR1 GTSNPN, CDR2 SVGIG (reference sequence). Trimming removed 3 bases from V and 2 bases from J, with 14 bases in between. The CDR3 is CAWRRAGKAYEQYF. The DNA of the CDR3 is TGTGCCTGGAGGCGAGCGGGCAAAGCCTACGAGCAGTACTTC.

Comment on this clone: Other DNA sequences from this sample encode an identical CDR3 as well. The V call is TRBV14, the J call TRBJ2-7; D remains ambiguous. This CDR3 has 13 amino acids. Germline V gene data show CDR1 as SGHDN and CDR2 as FVKESK. V was cut by 1 base and J by 3 bases, with 7 bases left in between. The CDR3 DNA reads as TGTGCCAGCAGCCAAGGCCAGCTCTACGAGCAGTACTTC. It specifies CASSQGQLYEQYF. Complete variable domain (other parts from reference TRBV14 and TRBJ2-7): EAGVTQFPSHSVIEKGQTVTLRCDPISGHDNLYWYRRVMGKEIKFLLHFVKESKQDESGMPNNRFLAERTGGTYSTLKVQPAELEDSGVYFCASSQGQLYEQYFGPGTRLTVT.

The chain joins TRBV29-1 to TRBJ1-6; 7 bases line up with TRBD1. Germline V gene data show CDR1 as SQVTM and CDR2 as ANQGSEA. This CDR3 is built from 13 residues. The V and J ends lost 7 bases and 7 bases, in that order; junction bases with no gene match: 7. CDR3 coding DNA: TGCAGCGCCGGGGACAGCTTAAATTCACCCCTCCACTTT. Its protein product is CSAGDSLNSPLHF.

The CDR3 spells CASSVAGLNNIQYF. CDR3 bases: TGTGCCAGCAGCGTGGCAGGGTTAAATAACATTCAGTACTTC. V is TRBV9 and J is TRBJ2-4, with D possibly TRBD1 on 5 matching bases. V was cut by 2 bases and J by 7 bases, with 13 bases left in between. Per germline, CDR1 SGDLS and CDR2 YYNGEE. This CDR3 has 14 amino acids.

This chain uses TRBV19 with TRBJ2-2, with a weak D call TRBD1 (5 bases). Trimming took 4 bases from V and 2 from J, leaving 14 bases between them. Germline CDR1 is LNHDA and CDR2 is SQIVND (reference sequence). The CDR3 is made up of 16 amino acids. CDR3 amino acids: CASSTQTVANTGELFF. CDR3 nucleotide sequence: TGTGCCAGTAGTACTCAGACAGTCGCTAACACCGGGGAGCTGTTTTTT.